This paragraph reports one T cell receptor (beta chain). The antigen it binds to is not known. Base qualities are not provided; no much larger clone lies one nucleotide away. Library creation used the immunoSEQ multiplex PCR assay. For the multiplex PCR, a mixture combining 60 forward primers for TCR Vbeta segments and 13 reverse primers for TCR Jbeta segments was used. A multiplex PCR assay on genomic DNA amplified the CDR3 region of rearranged TCR beta genes. The amplified TCR beta libraries were sequenced on the Illumina HiSeq System as 87-base-pair reads. As for the authors' bioinformatics: Across the roughly 700 repertoires, a later analysis counted approximately 75 million unique TCR beta chains, 9 million to 14 million of which were shared by at least two donors. Raw reads were error-corrected and collapsed into unique sequences with a nearest-neighbor algorithm that merged closely related sequences to remove PCR and sequencing errors. Alignment of CDR3 sequences to IMGT reference sequences was used to assign V, D and J gene segments. For a sequence to be retained, a match of at least six nucleotides to both a V gene segment and a J gene segment was required. A rearrangement was called productive if the CDR3 had no stop codons and remained in frame with V and J, and every other rearrangement was called non-productive. Following IMGT convention, CDR3 was defined as the stretch from the second conserved V-encoded cysteine to the conserved J-encoded phenylalanine. The earlier analysis of about 560 of the donors excluded any sequence lacking an unambiguous match to a single V gene segment. In an earlier analysis of 587 of the donors, a V segment was called functional when productive rearrangements were above 56.7%, and segregating when the standard deviation between donors exceeded 5%. A statistical classification framework was built for diagnosing cytomegalovirus status from the catalog of TCR beta chain sequences. In a later analysis, TCR nucleotide sequences were compared against IMGT/GENE-DB human TR gene sequences so that V and J genes could be assigned. The TCRdist pipeline was used in a later analysis to assign CDR3 sequences and most-parsimonious VDJ recombination scenarios. In a later analysis, each TCR beta chain was defined by its CDR3 amino acid sequence together with its V-gene family, and reads lacking a unique V-gene family were excluded. A later analysis removed 600 or so highly shared, low-generation-probability nucleotide sequences to deal with suspected cross-contamination and a sequencing artifact. In a later analysis, a clonal expansion index for each public chain was calculated from normalized within-repertoire ranks of inferred template counts. A later analysis computed generation probabilities with a VDJ recombination model fitted to out-of-frame rearrangements, and checked the results against IGoR. Hypergeometric tests were used in a later analysis to score TCR-TCR, TCR-HLA and TCR-CMV co-occurrence, with a repertoire-size bias correction applied to the TCR pairs. A later analysis estimated false discovery rates by permuting HLA or CMV assignments 20 times. A later analysis grouped co-occurring TCRs with DBSCAN, adding TCRdist sequence similarity when clustering within HLA-allele-positive subsets. Repertoires with fewer than 30,000 or more than 120,000 public chains, plus five repertoires with anomalous nucleotide sharing, were excluded from co-occurrence clustering. TCRdb took over this immuneACCESS table, retaining in-frame rearrangements with V and J assigned. Such tables are incomplete; in checked studies, under half of the missing clones stem from an unresolved V gene, and the remainder is unexplained. The DNA was the basis for D and trimming; V, J and clone size are from that table. Recorded for this sample are about 150,000 clones; around 72% of them occurred a single time. Together, the top ten hold 4.2% of the sample.

As encoded in the germline V gene, CDR1 is SGHVS while CDR2 is FQNEAQ. The cysteine opens and the phenylalanine closes a CDR3 of 17 amino acids. The sequence is cut down to CDR3 DNA, 51 bases in frame from base 1. Trimming at the junction amounts to 4 bases on V and 2 bases on J, and the germline ends lie 20 bases apart. This sample is drawn from a study of cytomegalovirus exposure and HLA in healthy donors (dated by TCRdb to about 2017). A note on the overall study: In an earlier analysis of about 560 of the donors, 276 Gb of sequence data and 120 million or so unique TCR beta sequences from 150 million to 200 million T cells were reported. Among the roughly 390 genotyped donors, more than 70% belonged to the genetic ancestry cluster associated with self-reported Caucasian donors. In a later analysis, previously published TCR beta repertoires from about 670 donors were re-analyzed and high-resolution HLA genotyping was added so that TCR occurrence patterns could be studied. Donor age, sex, ethnicity and CMV serostatus were compiled together with the repertoire data. Among 300 to 500 genotyped donors of the cohort, an average of roughly 230,000 unique TCR beta nucleotide sequences was sequenced per donor, of which approximately 19% were non-productive. Besides the first cohort of approximately 710 subjects, a separate validation cohort made up of 120 or so different subjects was used. All discovery cohort repertoires had been generated on a single sequencing platform. Using immunosequencing, the study profiled T cell repertoires from 666 subjects and related those repertoires to cytomegalovirus serostatus. The study aimed to test whether signatures of past pathogen exposure could be identified by cataloging public T cell receptors. The study combined high-throughput TCR immunosequencing, statistical association of individual TCRs with disease status, and machine learning to predict cytomegalovirus infection status. A few DR-DQ haplotypes were treated as single units for association and clustering because of strong linkage in the cohort. Rather than using new phenotypic data, the later analysis identified candidate immune exposures from TCR beta sequences and from how often those sequences occurred across donors. An earlier analysis of roughly 580 of the donors used high-throughput TCR beta sequencing to judge whether each TCR beta V gene segment behaved as functional or pseudogenic. Typing coverage varied by locus: about 629-640 donors for A, B, C, DRB1 and DQB1; roughly 510 for DQA1; more than 600 for DPA1; approximately 470 for DPB1. Roughly 300 gigabases of sequencing data and around 90 million unique TCR sequences made up an early release that covered 500 to 700 HLA-typed donors. A later genetic analysis took genome-wide SNP genotypes for about three fifths of the roughly 670 donors and used that subset as a discovery cohort. HLA typing included class I and class II loci at four-digit resolution. Study-level results and caveats: Roughly uniform sequencing depth across donors was assumed in presence/absence analyses, although this assumption may not hold. A later analysis found that most CMV-associated TCR beta chains appeared HLA-restricted, with HLA associations seemingly driven largely by CMV exposure. The authors suggested that the approach could potentially be generalized to other disease states and immunological phenotypes. CMV serostatus was the only immune exposure information available for the cohort. In a later analysis, HLA-associated TCR beta chains were found to be more clonally expanded and to have lower generation probabilities than equally common non-associated chains. In a later genetic analysis, fewer N-insertions in productive TCRs were reported among donors in an Asian-associated ancestry cluster than the 666-donor mean. In a later analysis, TCR association rates were found to vary across HLA loci, with the most associated TCRs seen for DRB1 alleles and the fewest for HLA-C alleles. A further reported finding was that TCR beta sequences accurately predicted the HLA-A and HLA-B alleles for most subjects in the first cohort. The study gave a list of about 160 TCR beta chains associated with cytomegalovirus. Several of the top co-occurrence clusters appeared to be linked to parvovirus B19, influenza, CMV and Epstein-Barr virus, according to a later analysis. When HLA alleles, especially DR and DQ, strongly co-occurred, TCR associations were difficult to assign to individual alleles. Over 15 rarely observed V segments, including chromosome 9 orphons, were excluded from the earlier analysis of several hundred of the donors because counts were too low. Most TCR sequences were observed very rarely across donors, whereas some public TCRs were present in many individuals. A group of highly shared sequence variants was considered likely to be a technical artifact of the sequencing pipeline. V-gene and J-gene trimming of TCR beta chains was associated with a missense DCLRE1C variant in a later genetic analysis, and the association was replicated in an independent cohort. At a false discovery rate of 0.05, a later analysis linked approximately 18,000 TCR beta sequences to specific HLA alleles. Linkage disequilibrium might explain the correlated functional status among segregating V segments, but an unknown experimental factor could not be excluded. Cytomegalovirus status was reported to be diagnosed by the classifier with high specificity and sensitivity in both the original and validation cohorts. HLA typing was unavailable for some donors at each locus, so association tests used only the typed subset. An earlier analysis of approximately 590 of the donors showed that most TCR beta V segments appeared in productive rearrangements either about 87% or about 30% of the time, which broadly matched IMGT annotations. The cohort was sequenced for TCR beta chains only, and without alpha or paired-chain data the features that could be detected were limited. In vitro tests confirmed that three of the cytomegalovirus-associated TCR beta chains recognize cytomegalovirus antigens. The 87-base-pair reads could not distinguish some IMGT-functional V segments, including TRBV6-2 and TRBV6-3, so those segments were excluded.

The cohort consisted of 600 or so healthy bone marrow donors. At the time of sampling, all cohort members were nominally healthy, though unrecorded immune exposures were likely present. The donor tested CMV seropositive and was one of the 289 seropositive cohort members. Every donor gave a peripheral blood sample, and the peripheral blood mononuclear cells from that sample were used for TCR beta sequencing. The Qiagen DNeasy Blood Extraction Kit was used to extract genomic DNA from the blood cell samples. Sample: PBMCs. The source of this sequence is a man in his fifties or sixties in good health and CMV-seropositive. The chain employs TRBV7-8 and TRBJ1-1, and perhaps TRBD1 as D gene, on 6 matching bases. CDR3 loop: CASSSYREGGRNTEAFF. At the DNA level, the sequence is TGTGCCAGCAGCTCTTACAGGGAGGGGGGGAGAAACACTGAAGCTTTCTTT.